The sequence of this T cell receptor (beta chain) was determined in a study of cytomegalovirus exposure and HLA in healthy donors. Amplification used 60 Vbeta primers and 13 Jbeta primers. Repertoires were generated with immunoSEQ multiplex PCR, while TCRdb's copy carries only in-frame clones and drops some. The table records approximately 97,000 clones, 81% of them present only once. This clone was found once. Its antigen is still unknown. Findings and limits, study-wide: No immune exposure information besides CMV serostatus was available.

The sequenced sample was PBMCs. The sequence was collected from a woman in her 70s in good health and CMV-seropositive.

The CDR3 sequence is CASSFLATGAYEQYF. The CDR3 DNA is TGTGCCAGCAGCTTCTTAGCTACGGGAGCCTACGAGCAGTACTTC. The rearrangement joins TRBV7-2 to TRBJ2-7, with a possible D match to TRBD2 (6 bases). This CDR3 is 15 amino acids long. The ends were cut back, 3 bases at V and 2 bases at J, with 14 bases in the middle. Germline CDR1 and CDR2: SGHTA and FQGNSA.